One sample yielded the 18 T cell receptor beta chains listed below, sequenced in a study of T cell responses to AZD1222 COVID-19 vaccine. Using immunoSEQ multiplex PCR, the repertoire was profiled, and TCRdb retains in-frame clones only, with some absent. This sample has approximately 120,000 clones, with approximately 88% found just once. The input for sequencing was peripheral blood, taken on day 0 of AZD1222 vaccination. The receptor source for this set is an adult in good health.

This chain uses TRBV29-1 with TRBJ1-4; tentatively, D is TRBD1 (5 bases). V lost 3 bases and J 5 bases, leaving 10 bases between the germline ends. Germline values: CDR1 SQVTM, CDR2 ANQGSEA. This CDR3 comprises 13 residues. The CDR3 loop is CSVDNAGNEKLFF. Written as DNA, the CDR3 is TGCAGCGTTGACAACGCAGGGAATGAAAAACTGTTTTTT.

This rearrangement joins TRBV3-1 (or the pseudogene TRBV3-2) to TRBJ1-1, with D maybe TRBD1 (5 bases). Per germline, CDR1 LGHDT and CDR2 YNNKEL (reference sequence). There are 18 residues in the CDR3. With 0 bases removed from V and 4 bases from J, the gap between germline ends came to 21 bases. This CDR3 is CASSQDLLGGRLSTEAFF. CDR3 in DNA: TGTGCCAGCAGCCAAGATTTGTTGGGGGGTCGGCTAAGCACTGAAGCTTTCTTT.

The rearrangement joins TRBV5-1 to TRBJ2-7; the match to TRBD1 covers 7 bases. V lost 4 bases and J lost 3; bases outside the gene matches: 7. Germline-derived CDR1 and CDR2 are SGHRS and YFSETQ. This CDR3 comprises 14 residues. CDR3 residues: CASSPQGPGYEQYF. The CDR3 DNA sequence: TGCGCCAGCAGCCCACAGGGGCCTGGCTACGAGCAGTACTTC.

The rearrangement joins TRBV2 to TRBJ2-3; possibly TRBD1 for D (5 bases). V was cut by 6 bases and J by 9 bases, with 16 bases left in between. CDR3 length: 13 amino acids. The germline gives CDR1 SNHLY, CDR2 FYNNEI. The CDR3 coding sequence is TGTGCCAGCAGCCCGACAGCACAGATAACGCAGTATTTT. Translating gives CASSPTAQITQYF. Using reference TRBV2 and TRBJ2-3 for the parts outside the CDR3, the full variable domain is EPEVTQTPSHQVTQMGQEVILRCVPISNHLYFYWYRQILGQKVEFLVSFYNNEISEKSEIFDDQFSVERPDGSNFTLKIRSTKLEDSAMYFCASSPTAQITQYFGPGTRLTVL.

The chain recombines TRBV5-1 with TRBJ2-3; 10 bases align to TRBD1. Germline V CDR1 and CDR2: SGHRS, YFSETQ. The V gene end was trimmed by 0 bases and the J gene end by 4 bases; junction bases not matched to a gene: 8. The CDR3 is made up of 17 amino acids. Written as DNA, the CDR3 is TGCGCCAGCAGCTTGGGGCGGGGGACAGGGGACGCAGATACGCAGTATTTT. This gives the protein CASSLGRGTGDADTQYF.

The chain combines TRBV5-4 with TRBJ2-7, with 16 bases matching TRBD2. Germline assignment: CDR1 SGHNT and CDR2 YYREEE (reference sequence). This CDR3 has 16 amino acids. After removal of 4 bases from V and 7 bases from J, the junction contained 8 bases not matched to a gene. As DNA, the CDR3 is TGTGCCAGCAGCACCGGGACTAGCGGGAGGGCCGGGGAGCAGTACTTC. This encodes CASSTGTSGRAGEQYF.

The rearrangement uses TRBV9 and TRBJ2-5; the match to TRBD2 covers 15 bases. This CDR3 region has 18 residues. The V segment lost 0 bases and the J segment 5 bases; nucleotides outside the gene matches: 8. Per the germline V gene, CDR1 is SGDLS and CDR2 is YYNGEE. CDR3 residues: CASSVEGLAGGPGETQYF. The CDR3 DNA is TGTGCCAGCAGCGTAGAAGGACTAGCGGGAGGGCCGGGGGAGACCCAGTACTTC.

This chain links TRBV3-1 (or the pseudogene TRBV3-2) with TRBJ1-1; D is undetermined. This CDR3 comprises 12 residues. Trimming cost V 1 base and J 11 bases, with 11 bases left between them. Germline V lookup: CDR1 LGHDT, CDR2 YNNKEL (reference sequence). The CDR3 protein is CASSQGARFAFF. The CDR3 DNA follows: TGTGCCAGCAGCCAAGGGGCCAGGTTTGCTTTCTTT.

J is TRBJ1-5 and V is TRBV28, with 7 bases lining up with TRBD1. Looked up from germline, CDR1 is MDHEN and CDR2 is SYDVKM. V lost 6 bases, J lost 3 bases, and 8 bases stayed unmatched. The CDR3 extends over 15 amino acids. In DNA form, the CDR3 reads TGTGCCAGCAGACTCGCCGACAGGGTCAATCAGCCCCAGCATTTT. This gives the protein CASRLADRVNQPQHF.

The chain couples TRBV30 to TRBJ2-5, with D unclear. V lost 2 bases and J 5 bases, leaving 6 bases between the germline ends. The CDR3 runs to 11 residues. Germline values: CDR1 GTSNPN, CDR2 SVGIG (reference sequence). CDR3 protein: CAWSRGETQYF. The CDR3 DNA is TGTGCCTGGAGTCGTGGGGAGACCCAGTACTTC.

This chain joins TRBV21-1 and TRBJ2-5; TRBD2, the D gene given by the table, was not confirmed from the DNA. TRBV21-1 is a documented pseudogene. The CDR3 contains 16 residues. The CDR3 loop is CASSKVGRGGKETQYF. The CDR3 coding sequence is TGTGCCAGCAGCAAGGTTGGGAGGGGGGGAAAAGAGACCCAGTACTTC.

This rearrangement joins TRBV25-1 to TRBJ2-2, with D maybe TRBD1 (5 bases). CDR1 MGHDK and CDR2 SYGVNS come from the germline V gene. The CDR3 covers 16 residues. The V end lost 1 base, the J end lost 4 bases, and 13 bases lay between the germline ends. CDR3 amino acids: CASSESTAPSTGELFF. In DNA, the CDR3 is TGTGCCAGCAGTGAATCGACAGCCCCGAGCACCGGGGAGCTGTTTTTT.

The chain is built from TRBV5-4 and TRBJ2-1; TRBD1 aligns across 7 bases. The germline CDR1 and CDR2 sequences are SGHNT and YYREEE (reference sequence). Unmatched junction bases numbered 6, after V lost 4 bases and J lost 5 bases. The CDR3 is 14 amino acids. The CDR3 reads CASSKWDRDNEQFF. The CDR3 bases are TGTGCCAGCAGCAAATGGGACAGAGACAATGAGCAGTTCTTC.

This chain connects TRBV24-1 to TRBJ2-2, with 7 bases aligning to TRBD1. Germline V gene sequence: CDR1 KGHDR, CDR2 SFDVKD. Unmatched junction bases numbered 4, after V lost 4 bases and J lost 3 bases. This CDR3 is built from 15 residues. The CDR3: CATSEGQADTGELFF. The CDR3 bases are TGTGCCACCAGTGAAGGACAGGCGGACACCGGGGAGCTGTTTTTT.

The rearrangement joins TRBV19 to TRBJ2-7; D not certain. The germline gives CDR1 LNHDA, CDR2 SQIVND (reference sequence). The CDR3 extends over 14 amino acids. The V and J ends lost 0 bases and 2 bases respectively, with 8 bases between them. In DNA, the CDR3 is TGTGCCAGTAGTATAGATGGGCCCACCTACGAGCAGTACTTC. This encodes CASSIDGPTYEQYF.

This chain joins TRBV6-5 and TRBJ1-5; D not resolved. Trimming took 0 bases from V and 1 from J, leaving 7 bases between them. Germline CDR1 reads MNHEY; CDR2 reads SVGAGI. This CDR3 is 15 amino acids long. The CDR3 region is CASSYSAGSNQPQHF. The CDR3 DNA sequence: TGTGCCAGCAGTTACTCGGCCGGGAGCAATCAGCCCCAGCATTTT.

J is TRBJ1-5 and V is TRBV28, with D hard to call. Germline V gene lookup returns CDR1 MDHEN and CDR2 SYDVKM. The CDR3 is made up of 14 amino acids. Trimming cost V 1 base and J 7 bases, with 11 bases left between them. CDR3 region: CASSLLEGWQPQHF. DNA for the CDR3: TGTGCCAGCAGTTTATTGGAAGGGTGGCAGCCCCAGCATTTT.

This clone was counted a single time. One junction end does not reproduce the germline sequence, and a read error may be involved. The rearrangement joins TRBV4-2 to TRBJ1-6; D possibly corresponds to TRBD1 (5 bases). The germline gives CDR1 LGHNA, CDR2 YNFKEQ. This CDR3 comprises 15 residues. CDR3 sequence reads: CASSQGTEGNSPLHF. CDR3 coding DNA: TGTGCCAGCAGCCAAGGGACGGAGGGGAATTCGCCCCTCCACTTT.